This TCR beta chain was profiled in a study of regulatory T cells in long-lasting Graves disease. J lost 2 bases, V lost 6 bases, and 6 bases had no gene match. Germline assignment: CDR1 MNHEY and CDR2 SMNVEV (reference sequence). The CDR3 is made up of 14 amino acids. On this clonotype itself: Its target is unknown.

Study-wide results and limits: Persistent Graves' cases showed lower TCR diversity than newly diagnosed cases.

Stated time point: newly diagnosed GD, antithyroid drugs for less than 3 months. Extracted RNA from PBMCs served as the source of the TCR library. Libraries of TCR beta came from iRepertoire HTBI primers plus Arm-PCR of CDR3 regions. Each CDR3 protein gets one entry after TCRdb re-called the multiplex PCR reads with MiXCR. Found here are 300,000 to 400,000 distinct CDR3 sequences, approximately 15% of them singletons; the top ten hold roughly 27%. These sequences were also reported in another study, on T cells in Graves' hyperthyroidism and ophthalmopathy.

The specimen comprised peripheral blood mononuclear cells (PBMCs), sampled at new diagnosis, from a patient treated with antithyroid drugs. The chain joins TRBV27 to TRBJ1-2, with 7 positions matching TRBD1. This clonotype was obtained from a man aged 35 to 55 with Graves disease. The CDR3 protein is CASSNDRVNYGYTF. The CDR3 DNA is TGTGCCAGCAGCAACGACAGGGTCAACTATGGCTACACCTTC.